This T cell receptor beta chain originates from a study of blood T cell repertoires in COVID-19. This clone showed up just once. V shed 5 bases and J 6 bases; nucleotides not matched to a gene: 8. This CDR3 has 16 residues. The germline V gene has CDR1 SGHVS and CDR2 FQNEAQ. Participants were aged about 18 to 90 years, lived in 20 to 25 US areas, and enrolled virtually. Per the original data handling: Cell counts per sample came from amplifying reference gene primers. Repertoires were generated with immunoSEQ multiplex PCR, while TCRdb's copy carries only in-frame clones and drops some. The V and J calls and clone size were taken over from that table, and D and trimming were inferred from the DNA. The table lists 250,000 or so clones, roughly 85% of them singletons.

The TCR was taken from a woman aged 40 to 49 who had been exposed to COVID-19. The chain recombines TRBV7-8 with TRBJ1-5; TRBD1 agrees at 12 bases. The sample comprised PBMCs or T cells enriched from blood (not recorded which). This chain's CDR3 is CASSHTRDRGLQPQHF. For the CDR3, the DNA is TGTGCCAGCAGCCATACCCGGGACAGGGGGCTTCAGCCCCAGCATTTT.